This TCR beta chain came from a study of Tregs in tolerant kidney transplant recipients. Study background: Mixed chimerism was transient after nonmyeloablative marrow transplants from related graft donors.

Repertoires were generated with immunoSEQ multiplex PCR, while TCRdb's copy carries only in-frame clones and drops some. The repertoire consists of tens of thousands of clones, with approximately 91% occurring once and the leading ten covering roughly 0.4%. This CDR3 contains 17 residues. CDR1 is SGHNT and CDR2 is YENEEA in the germline V gene. V was pared by 5 bases and J by 2 bases, with 18 bases between. Unstimulated regulatory T cells (CD4+CD25+CD127-), CD4+CD25- non-regulatory cells, CD4 and CD8 cells were FACS-sorted from thawed PBMCs. The sample here was CD4+ T cells from blood, taken before the transplant. The rearrangement uses TRBV11-3 and TRBJ2-2, with TRBD1 as a possible D gene (6 bases). The receptor was derived from a human donor who received a combined kidney and bone marrow transplant. Written as DNA, the CDR3 is TGTGCCAGCAGCCCCGGGACACTCATTAACAACACCGGGGAGCTGTTTTTT. Amino acids: CASSPGTLINNTGELFF.